This entry lists 10 T cell receptor beta chains sequenced from one sample in a study of cytomegalovirus exposure and HLA in healthy donors. This PCR relied on a set of 60 Vbeta primers and 13 Jbeta primers. The repertoire was sequenced with immunoSEQ multiplex PCR; TCRdb's copy has only in-frame clones and lacks some. Counted here are some 80,000 clones, approximately 78% occurring once; the ten biggest clones make up roughly 3.5%. What was sequenced was PBMCs. These receptors were taken from a man aged 35-49 years in good health and CMV-seronegative.

V usage is TRBV15 and J usage is TRBJ2-5; TRBD2 might be the D (6 bases). The CDR3 has 15 residues. CDR1 LNHNV and CDR2 YYDKDF come from the germline V gene (reference sequence). V was shortened by 0 bases and J by 3 bases, with 11 bases between the two germline ends. The CDR3 loop reads CATSRDSSGEETQYF. The CDR3, as DNA: TGTGCCACCAGCAGAGACTCCTCGGGAGAAGAGACCCAGTACTTC.

The V gene is TRBV4-1, the J gene TRBJ1-2; TRBD1 matches 8 bases. CDR1 and CDR2 (germline): MGHRA, YSYEKL. The CDR3 totals 15 residues. V was pared by 1 base and J by 3 bases, with 4 bases of the junction left unmatched. The CDR3 DNA is TGCGCCAGCAGCCAAGTTCCGACAGGGGACTATGGCTACACCTTC. Translating it yields CASSQVPTGDYGYTF.

J is TRBJ1-5 and V is TRBV9; 8 nucleotides match TRBD1. The CDR3 consists of 14 residues. V dropped 4 bases and J dropped 5; count of bases not matched to a gene: 5. Germline-derived CDR1 and CDR2 are SGDLS and YYNGEE. The CDR3: CASSPDRVDQPQHF. CDR3 DNA sequence: TGTGCCAGCAGCCCGGACAGGGTTGATCAGCCCCAGCATTTT.

The rearrangement links TRBV5-3 to TRBJ2-7; TRBD1 might be the D (6 bases). TRBV5-3 is filed as an ORF, its function uncertain. V was clipped by 6 bases and J by 3 bases, with 10 bases between them. This CDR3 comprises 12 residues. The CDR3 reads CARNRGIYEQYF. The CDR3 bases are TGTGCCAGAAATAGGGGGATCTACGAGCAGTACTTC.

The chain recombines TRBV7-2 with TRBJ2-5, with D maybe TRBD2 (5 bases). From germline, CDR1 is SGHTA and CDR2 FQGNSA. The ends were cut back, 2 bases at V and 3 bases at J, with 13 bases in the middle. CDR3 length: 15 amino acids. In DNA, the CDR3 is TGTGCCAGCAGCTTATTGAATCCGGGGAAAGAGACCCAGTACTTC. Translating it yields CASSLLNPGKETQYF.

This chain links TRBV7-9 with TRBJ1-2; D might be TRBD1 (5 bases). CDR3 length: 13 amino acids. The germline V gene encodes CDR1 SEHNR and CDR2 FQNEAQ (reference sequence). The V end lost 5 bases, the J end lost 8 bases, and 15 bases lay between the germline ends. The CDR3 bases are TGTGCCAGCAGCGCACCCGGGGGGTACGGCTACACCTTC. As protein: CASSAPGGYGYTF.

V and J are TRBV6-5 and TRBJ2-1, with TRBD2 matching over 9 bases. This CDR3 has 16 amino acids. Germline CDR1 reads MNHEY; CDR2 reads SVGAGI. Unmatched junction bases numbered 12, after V lost 2 bases and J lost 10 bases. The DNA of the CDR3 is TGTGCCAGCAGTTACCAGCGGGTTAGCGGGGGTGAAGAGCAGTTCTTC. This sequence encodes CASSYQRVSGGEEQFF.

This chain connects TRBV6-1 to TRBJ1-1; D remains ambiguous. The CDR3 spans 15 residues. V lost 3 bases and J 0 bases, leaving 11 bases between the germline ends. Germline V CDR1 and CDR2: MNHNS, SASEGT. CDR3 in DNA: TGTGCCAGCAGTGAGGGAGTTCGGCTGAACACTGAAGCTTTCTTT. This codes for CASSEGVRLNTEAFF.

The chain uses TRBV2 and TRBJ2-3; 8 bases align to TRBD2. V shed 10 bases and J 0 bases; nucleotides not matched to a gene: 6. CDR1 and CDR2 (germline): SNHLY, FYNNEI. CDR3 length: 14 residues. CDR3 in amino acids: CANSKRGSTDTQYF. DNA of the CDR3: TGTGCCAACAGCAAGCGGGGGAGCACAGATACGCAGTATTTT.

The genes are TRBV7-9 and TRBJ1-1, with D possibly matching TRBD1 (5 bases). This CDR3 region has 14 residues. Trimming took 6 bases from V and 6 from J, leaving 17 bases between them. Germline lookup yields CDR1 SEHNR and CDR2 FQNEAQ (reference sequence). CDR3 bases: TGTGCCAGCAGTATCGCGACGGGAGGGGCTGAAGCTTTCTTT. Residues: CASSIATGGAEAFF.